This record looks at one T cell receptor (beta chain) sequence and its context. These data belong to a study of blood T cells in healthy people across ages. Primers used in a second PCR of about 7 to 12 cycles were a sample-barcoded 5' primer and a J-beta primer mix. TCRdb redid the calling of the 5' RACE reads with MiXCR, one entry per CDR3 protein. The data contain around 800,000 distinct CDR3 sequences, about a quarter of them singletons. A further study also used this sample, focusing on T cells of mothers and their children.

Sequencing was done on a sample of blood. The sequence derives from a boy between 10 and 17 years old in good health.

CDR3 nucleotide sequence: TGTGCCAGCAGCCAGCGAGCGGGGAACACCGGGGAGCTGTTTTTT. Translating gives CASSQRAGNTGELFF. The chain is built from TRBV4-2 and TRBJ2-2, with D possibly being TRBD2 (6 bases). V was clipped by 3 bases and J by 1 base, with 9 bases between them. The germline gives CDR1 LGHNA, CDR2 YNFKEQ. This CDR3 is built from 15 residues.